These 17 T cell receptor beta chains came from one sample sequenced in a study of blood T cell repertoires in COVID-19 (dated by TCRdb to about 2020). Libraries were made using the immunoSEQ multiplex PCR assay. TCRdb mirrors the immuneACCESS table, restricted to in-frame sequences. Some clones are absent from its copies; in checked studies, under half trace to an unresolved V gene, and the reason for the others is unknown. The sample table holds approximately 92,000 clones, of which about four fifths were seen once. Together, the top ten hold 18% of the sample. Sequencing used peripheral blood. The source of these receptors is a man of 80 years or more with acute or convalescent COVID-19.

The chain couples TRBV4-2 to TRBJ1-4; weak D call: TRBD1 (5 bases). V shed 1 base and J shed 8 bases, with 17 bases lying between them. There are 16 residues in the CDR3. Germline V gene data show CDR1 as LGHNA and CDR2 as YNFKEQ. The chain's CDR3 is CASSQGSSGFDEKLFF. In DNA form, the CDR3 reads TGTGCCAGCAGCCAAGGAAGTTCAGGGTTCGACGAAAAACTGTTTTTT.

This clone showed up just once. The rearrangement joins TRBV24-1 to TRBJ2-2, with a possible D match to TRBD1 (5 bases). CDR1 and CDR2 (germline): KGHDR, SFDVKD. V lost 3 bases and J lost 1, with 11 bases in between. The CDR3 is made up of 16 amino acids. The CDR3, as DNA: TGTGCCACCAGTGATGGGGTGACAGAGAACACCGGGGAGCTGTTTTTT. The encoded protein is CATSDGVTENTGELFF.

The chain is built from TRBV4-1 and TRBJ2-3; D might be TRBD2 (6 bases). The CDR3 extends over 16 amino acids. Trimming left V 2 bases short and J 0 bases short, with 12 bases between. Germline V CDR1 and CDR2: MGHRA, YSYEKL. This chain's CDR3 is CASSQYDAGSTDTQYF. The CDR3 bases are TGCGCCAGCAGCCAATACGACGCGGGGAGCACAGATACGCAGTATTTT.

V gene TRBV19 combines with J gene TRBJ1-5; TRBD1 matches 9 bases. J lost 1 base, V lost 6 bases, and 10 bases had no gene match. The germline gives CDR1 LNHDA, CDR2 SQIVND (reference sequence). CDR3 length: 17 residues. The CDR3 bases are TGTGCCAGTAGGGCCGGGACAGGGACCCTCAGCAATCAGCCCCAGCATTTT. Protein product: CASRAGTGTLSNQPQHF.

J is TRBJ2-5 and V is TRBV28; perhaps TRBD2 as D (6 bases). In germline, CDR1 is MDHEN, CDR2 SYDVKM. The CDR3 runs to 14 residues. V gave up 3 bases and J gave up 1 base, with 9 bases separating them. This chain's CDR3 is CASSFGGAQETQYF. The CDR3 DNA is TGTGCCAGCAGTTTCGGCGGGGCCCAAGAGACCCAGTACTTC.

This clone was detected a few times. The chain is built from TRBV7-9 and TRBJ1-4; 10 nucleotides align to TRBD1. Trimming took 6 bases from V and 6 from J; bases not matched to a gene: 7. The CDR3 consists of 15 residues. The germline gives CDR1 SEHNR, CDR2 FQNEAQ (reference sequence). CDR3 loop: CASSPPGQGYEKLFF. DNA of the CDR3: TGTGCCAGCAGTCCTCCGGGACAGGGGTATGAAAAACTGTTTTTT.

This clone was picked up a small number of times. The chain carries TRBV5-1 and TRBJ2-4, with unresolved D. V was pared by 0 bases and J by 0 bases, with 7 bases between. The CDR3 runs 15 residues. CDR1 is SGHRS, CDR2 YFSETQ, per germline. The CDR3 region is CASSLGLLAKNIQYF. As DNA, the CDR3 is TGCGCCAGCAGCTTGGGGCTGCTAGCCAAAAACATTCAGTACTTC.

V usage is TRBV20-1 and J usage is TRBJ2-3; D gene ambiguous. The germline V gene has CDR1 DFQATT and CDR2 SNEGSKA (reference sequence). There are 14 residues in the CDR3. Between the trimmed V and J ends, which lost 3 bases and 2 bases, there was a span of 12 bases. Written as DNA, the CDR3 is TGCAGTGCTAGTCCGCACCTAAACACAGATACGCAGTATTTT. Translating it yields CSASPHLNTDTQYF.

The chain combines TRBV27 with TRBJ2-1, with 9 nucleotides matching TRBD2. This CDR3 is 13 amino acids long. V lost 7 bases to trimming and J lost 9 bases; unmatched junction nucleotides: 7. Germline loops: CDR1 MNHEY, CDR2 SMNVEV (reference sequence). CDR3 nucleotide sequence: TGTGCCAGCAAGGCTAGCGGGATTTCTGAGCAGTTCTTC. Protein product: CASKASGISEQFF.

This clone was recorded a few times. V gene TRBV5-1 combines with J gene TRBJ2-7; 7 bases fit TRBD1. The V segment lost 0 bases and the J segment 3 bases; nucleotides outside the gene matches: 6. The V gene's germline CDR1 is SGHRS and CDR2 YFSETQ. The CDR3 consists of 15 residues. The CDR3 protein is CASSLEGPGGYEQYF. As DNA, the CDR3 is TGCGCCAGCAGCTTGGAAGGCCCAGGGGGCTACGAGCAGTACTTC.

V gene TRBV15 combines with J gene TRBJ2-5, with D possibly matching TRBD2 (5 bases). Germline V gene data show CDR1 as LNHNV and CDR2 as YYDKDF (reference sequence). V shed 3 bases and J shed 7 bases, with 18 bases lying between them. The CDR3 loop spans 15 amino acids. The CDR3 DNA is TGTGCCACCAGCAGGGCGAGGGCCCTGGGTGGGACCCAGTACTTC. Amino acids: CATSRARALGGTQYF.

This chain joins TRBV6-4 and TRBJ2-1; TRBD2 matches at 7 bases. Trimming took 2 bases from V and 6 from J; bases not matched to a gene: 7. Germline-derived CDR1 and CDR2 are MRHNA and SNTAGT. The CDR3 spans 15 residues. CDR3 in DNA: TGTGCCAGCAGTGACCGGCTAGCGGTAGTCAATGAGCAGTTCTTC. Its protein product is CASSDRLAVVNEQFF.

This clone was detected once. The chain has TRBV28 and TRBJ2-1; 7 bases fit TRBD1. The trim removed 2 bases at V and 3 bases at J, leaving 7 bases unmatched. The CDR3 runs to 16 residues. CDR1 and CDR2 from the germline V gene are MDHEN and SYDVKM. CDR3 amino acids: CASSLRGDRNYNEQFF. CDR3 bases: TGTGCCAGCAGTTTACGTGGGGACAGAAACTACAATGAGCAGTTCTTC.

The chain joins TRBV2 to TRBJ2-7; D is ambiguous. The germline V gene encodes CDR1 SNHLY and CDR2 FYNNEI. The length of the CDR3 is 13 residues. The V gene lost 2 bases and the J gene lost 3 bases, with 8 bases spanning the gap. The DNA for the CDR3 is TGTGCCAGCAGTGAACAACAGAACTACGAGCAGTACTTC. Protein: CASSEQQNYEQYF.

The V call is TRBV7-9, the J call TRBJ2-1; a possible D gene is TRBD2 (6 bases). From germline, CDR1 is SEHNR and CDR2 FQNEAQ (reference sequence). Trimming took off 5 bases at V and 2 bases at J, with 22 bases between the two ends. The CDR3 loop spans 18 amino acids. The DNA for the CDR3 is TGTGCCAGCAGCGCCCTTGGAGGTGCGGGAATCGCCTACAATGAGCAGTTCTTC. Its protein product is CASSALGGAGIAYNEQFF.

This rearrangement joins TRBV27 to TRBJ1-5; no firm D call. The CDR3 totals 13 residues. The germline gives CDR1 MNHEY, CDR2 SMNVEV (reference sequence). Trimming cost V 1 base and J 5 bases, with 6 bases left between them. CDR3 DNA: TGTGCCAGCAGTTTATGGGCTGATCAGCCCCAGCATTTT. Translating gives CASSLWADQPQHF.

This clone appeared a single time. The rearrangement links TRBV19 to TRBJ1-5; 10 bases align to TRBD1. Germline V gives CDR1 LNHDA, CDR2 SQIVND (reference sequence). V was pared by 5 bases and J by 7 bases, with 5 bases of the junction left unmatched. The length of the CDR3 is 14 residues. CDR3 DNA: TGTGCCAGTAGTCCGACAGGGGGCGGGCAGCCCCAGCATTTT. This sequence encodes CASSPTGGGQPQHF.